The clone carrying this TCR beta chain was counted a few times. Unique molecular identifiers featured in how the TCRbeta library was prepared. TCRdb reprocessed the PCR reads via MiXCR and lists one record per CDR3 protein. The data hold some 550,000 distinct CDR3 sequences, with 23% observed a single time. This sample was included in a study of T-cell reconstitution after alpha-beta-depleted transplantation in children. The receptor comes from a boy under two years old who had a stem cell transplant for acute myeloid leukemia, so the T cells may come from the graft donor. The input for sequencing was PBMCs, mostly from graft donor cells, taken 360 days after TCRalphabeta/CD19-depleted stem cell transplant.

The CDR3 bases are TGTGCCAGCAGTTATCCGACGAAATTAGAAGAGACCCAGTACTTC. It yields the protein CASSYPTKLEETQYF. The chain couples TRBV7-6 to TRBJ2-5; D remains ambiguous. Per germline, CDR1 SGHVS and CDR2 FNYEAQ. V lost 6 bases and J 3 bases, leaving 17 bases between the germline ends. The CDR3 covers 15 residues.